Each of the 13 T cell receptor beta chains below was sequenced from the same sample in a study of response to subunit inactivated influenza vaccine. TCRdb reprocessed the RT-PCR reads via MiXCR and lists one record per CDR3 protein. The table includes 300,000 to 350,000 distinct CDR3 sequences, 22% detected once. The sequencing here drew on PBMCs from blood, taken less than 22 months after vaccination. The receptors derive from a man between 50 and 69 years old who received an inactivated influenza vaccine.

The CDR3 region has the DNA TGCAGTGCGCAGAGCGGGATAGGCTCCTACGAGCAGTACTTC. It specifies CSAQSGIGSYEQYF. The chain uses TRBV20-1 and TRBJ2-7, with 7 bases identical to TRBD2. The CDR3 spans 14 residues. Germline trimming cut 6 bases from V and 0 bases from J; bases unmatched to any gene: 8. Germline loops: CDR1 DFQATT, CDR2 SNEGSKA (reference sequence).

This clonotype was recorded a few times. CDR3 protein: CASSLDGLDTEAFF. CDR3 coding DNA: TGCGCCAGCAGCTTGGACGGGTTGGACACTGAAGCTTTCTTT. V gene TRBV5-1 combines with J gene TRBJ1-1; D not resolved. The CDR3 has 14 residues. In germline, CDR1 is SGHRS, CDR2 YFSETQ. Trimming cost V 0 bases and J 3 bases, with 9 bases left between them.

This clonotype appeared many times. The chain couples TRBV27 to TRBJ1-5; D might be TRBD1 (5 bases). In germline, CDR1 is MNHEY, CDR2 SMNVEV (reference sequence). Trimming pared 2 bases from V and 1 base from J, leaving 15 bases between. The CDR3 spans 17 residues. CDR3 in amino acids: CASSLIGGAESNQPQHF. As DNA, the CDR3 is TGTGCCAGCAGTTTAATAGGAGGGGCGGAAAGCAATCAGCCCCAGCATTTT.

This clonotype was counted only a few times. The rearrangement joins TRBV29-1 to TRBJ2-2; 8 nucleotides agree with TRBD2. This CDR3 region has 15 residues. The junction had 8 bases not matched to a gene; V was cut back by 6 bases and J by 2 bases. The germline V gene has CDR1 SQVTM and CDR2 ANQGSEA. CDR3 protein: CSVTLLAVNTGELFF. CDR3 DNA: TGCAGCGTAACCCTACTAGCGGTAAACACCGGGGAGCTGTTTTTT.

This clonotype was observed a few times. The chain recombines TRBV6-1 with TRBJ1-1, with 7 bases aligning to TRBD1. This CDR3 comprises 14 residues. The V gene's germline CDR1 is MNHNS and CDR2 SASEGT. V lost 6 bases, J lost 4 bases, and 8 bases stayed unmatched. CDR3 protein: CASRPYGTATEAFF. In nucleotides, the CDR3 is TGTGCCAGCAGACCCTACGGGACAGCCACTGAAGCTTTCTTT.

The CDR3 nucleotides read TGTGCCAGCAATAGCTTTGCAACTAATGAAAAACTGTTTTTT. It is translated as CASNSFATNEKLFF. The chain has TRBV2 and TRBJ1-4; no firm D call. The germline V gene encodes CDR1 SNHLY and CDR2 FYNNEI. The CDR3 runs 14 residues. V dropped 7 bases and J dropped 0 bases, with 9 bases sitting between them. Supplemented by reference TRBV2 and TRBJ1-4, the full variable domain reads EPEVTQTPSHQVTQMGQEVILRCVPISNHLYFYWYRQILGQKVEFLVSFYNNEISEKSEIFDDQFSVERPDGSNFTLKIRSTKLEDSAMYFCASNSFATNEKLFFGSGTQLSVL.

This chain's CDR3 is CASSGIGGNEAFF. The DNA of the CDR3 is TGTGCCAGCAGTGGCATAGGGGGTAATGAAGCTTTCTTT. The V gene is TRBV12-3 or TRBV12-4, the J gene TRBJ1-1, with D possibly matching TRBD1 (6 bases). CDR3 length equals 13 residues. Trimming removed 5 bases at V and 7 bases at J, with 14 bases between.

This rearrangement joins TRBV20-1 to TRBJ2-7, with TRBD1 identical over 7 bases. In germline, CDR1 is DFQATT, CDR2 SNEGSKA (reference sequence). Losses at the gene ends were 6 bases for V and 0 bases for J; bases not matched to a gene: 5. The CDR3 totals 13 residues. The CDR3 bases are TGCAGTGCCCTGGGACAGAGCTCCTACGAGCAGTACTTC. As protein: CSALGQSSYEQYF.

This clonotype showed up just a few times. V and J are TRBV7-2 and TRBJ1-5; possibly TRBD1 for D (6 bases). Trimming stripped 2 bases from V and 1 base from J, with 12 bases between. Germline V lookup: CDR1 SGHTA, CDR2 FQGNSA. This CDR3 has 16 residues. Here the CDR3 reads CASSLIGGYSNQPQHF. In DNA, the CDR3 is TGTGCCAGCAGCTTAATTGGGGGCTACAGCAATCAGCCCCAGCATTTT.

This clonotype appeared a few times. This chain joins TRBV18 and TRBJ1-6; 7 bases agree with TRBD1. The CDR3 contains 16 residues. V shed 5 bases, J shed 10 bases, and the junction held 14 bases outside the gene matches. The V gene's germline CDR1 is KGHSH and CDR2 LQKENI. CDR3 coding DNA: TGTGCCAGCTCATCCGGGATAGGGGGCGTGGAGTCACCCCTCCACTTT. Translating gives CASSSGIGGVESPLHF.

The CDR3 region is CASSWTVRNSPLHF. The CDR3 DNA follows: TGTGCCAGCAGTTGGACAGTGAGAAATTCACCCCTCCACTTT. The chain recombines TRBV28 with TRBJ1-6, with D possibly being TRBD1 (6 bases). Germline CDR1 and CDR2: MDHEN and SYDVKM. There are 14 residues in the CDR3. V was cut by 4 bases and J by 7 bases, with 11 bases left in between.

CDR3 DNA: TGTGCCAGCAGCCCCATCGCAGGGGGTAGCAATCAGCCCCAGCATTTT. Protein: CASSPIAGGSNQPQHF. The chain combines TRBV12-3 or TRBV12-4 with TRBJ1-5, with 7 bases that match TRBD1. CDR3 length: 16 residues. With 6 bases clipped from V and 0 bases from J, the junction kept 8 bases outside the gene matches.

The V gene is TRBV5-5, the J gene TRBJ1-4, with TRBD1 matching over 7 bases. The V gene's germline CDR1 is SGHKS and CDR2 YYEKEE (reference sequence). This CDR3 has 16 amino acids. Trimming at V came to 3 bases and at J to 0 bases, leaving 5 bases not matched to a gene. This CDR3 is CASSSDRDATNEKLFF. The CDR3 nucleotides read TGTGCCAGCAGCTCCGACAGGGATGCAACTAATGAAAAACTGTTTTTT. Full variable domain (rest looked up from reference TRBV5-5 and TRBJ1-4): DAGVTQSPTHLIKTRGQQVTLRCSPISGHKSVSWYQQVLGQGPQFIFQYYEKEERGRGNFPDRFSARQFPNYSSELNVNALLLGDSALYLCASSSDRDATNEKLFFGSGTQLSVL.